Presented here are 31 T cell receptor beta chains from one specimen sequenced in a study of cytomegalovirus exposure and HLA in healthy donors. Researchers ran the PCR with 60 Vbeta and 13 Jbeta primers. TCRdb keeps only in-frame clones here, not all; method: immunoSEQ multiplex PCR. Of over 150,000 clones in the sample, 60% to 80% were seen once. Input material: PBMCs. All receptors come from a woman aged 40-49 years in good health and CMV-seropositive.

The CDR3 DNA follows: TGTGCCAGCAGTGCACCCAGCGGGAGGTCGGGGGCCAACGTCCTGACTTTC. This encodes CASSAPSGRSGANVLTF. The rearrangement links TRBV28 to TRBJ2-6, with 9 bases lining up with TRBD2. With 5 bases clipped from V and 4 bases from J, the junction kept 9 bases outside the gene matches. The germline V gene has CDR1 MDHEN and CDR2 SYDVKM. The CDR3 runs 17 residues.

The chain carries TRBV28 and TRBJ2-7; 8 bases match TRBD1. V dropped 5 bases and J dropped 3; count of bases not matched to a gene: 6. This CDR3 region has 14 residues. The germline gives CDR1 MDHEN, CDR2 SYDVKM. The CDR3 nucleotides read TGTGCCAGCAGTCCCGGACAGGGCGGCTACGAGCAGTACTTC. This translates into CASSPGQGGYEQYF.

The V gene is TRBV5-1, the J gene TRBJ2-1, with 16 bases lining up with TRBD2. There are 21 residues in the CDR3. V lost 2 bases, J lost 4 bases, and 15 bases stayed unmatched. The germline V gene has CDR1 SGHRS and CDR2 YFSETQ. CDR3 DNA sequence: TGCGCCAGCAGCTTCTCCGTGTCGGGGACTAGCGGGGGGGGCTTATACAATGAGCAGTTCTTC. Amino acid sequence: CASSFSVSGTSGGGLYNEQFF.

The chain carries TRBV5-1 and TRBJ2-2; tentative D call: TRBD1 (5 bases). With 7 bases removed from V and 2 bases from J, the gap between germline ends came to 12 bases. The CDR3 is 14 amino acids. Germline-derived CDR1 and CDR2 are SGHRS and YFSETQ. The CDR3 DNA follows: TGCGCCAGCTCCAGGGCGGCAAACACCGGGGAGCTGTTTTTT. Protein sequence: CASSRAANTGELFF. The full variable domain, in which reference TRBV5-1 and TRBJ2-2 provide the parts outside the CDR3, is KAGVTQTPRYLIKTRGQQVTLSCSPISGHRSVSWYQQTPGQGLQFLFEYFSETQRNKGNFPGRFSGRQFSNSRSEMNVSTLELGDSALYLCASSRAANTGELFFGEGSRLTVL.

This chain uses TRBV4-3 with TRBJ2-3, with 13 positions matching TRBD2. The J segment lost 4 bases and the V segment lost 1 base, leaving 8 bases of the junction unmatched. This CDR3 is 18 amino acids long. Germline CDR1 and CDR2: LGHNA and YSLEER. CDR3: CASSQGTSGGWQADTQYF. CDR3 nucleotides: TGCGCCAGCAGCCAAGGGACTAGCGGGGGATGGCAGGCAGATACGCAGTATTTT.

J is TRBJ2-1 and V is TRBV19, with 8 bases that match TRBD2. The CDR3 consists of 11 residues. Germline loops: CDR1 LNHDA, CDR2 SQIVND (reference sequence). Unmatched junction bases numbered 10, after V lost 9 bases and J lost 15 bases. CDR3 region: CASEAGTRPFF. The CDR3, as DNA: TGTGCCAGCGAAGCAGGGACTAGACCGTTCTTC.

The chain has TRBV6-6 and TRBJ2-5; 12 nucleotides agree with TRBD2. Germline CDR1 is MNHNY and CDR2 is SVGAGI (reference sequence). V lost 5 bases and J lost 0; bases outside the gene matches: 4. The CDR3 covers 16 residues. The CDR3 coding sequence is TGTGCCAGCAGTCGACGACTAGCGGGAGACCAAGAGACCCAGTACTTC. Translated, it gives CASSRRLAGDQETQYF.

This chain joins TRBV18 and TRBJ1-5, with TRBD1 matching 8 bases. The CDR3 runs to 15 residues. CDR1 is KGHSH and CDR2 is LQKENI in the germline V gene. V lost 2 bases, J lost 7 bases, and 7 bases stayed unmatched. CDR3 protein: CASSPYAQGEQPQHF. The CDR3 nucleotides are TGTGCCAGCTCACCATACGCACAGGGGGAACAGCCCCAGCATTTT. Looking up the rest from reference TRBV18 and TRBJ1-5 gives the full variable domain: NAGVMQNPRHLVRRRGQEARLRCSPMKGHSHVYWYRQLPEEGLKFMVYLQKENIIDESGMPKERFSAEFPKEGPSILRIQQVVRGDSAAYFCASSPYAQGEQPQHFGDGTRLSIL.

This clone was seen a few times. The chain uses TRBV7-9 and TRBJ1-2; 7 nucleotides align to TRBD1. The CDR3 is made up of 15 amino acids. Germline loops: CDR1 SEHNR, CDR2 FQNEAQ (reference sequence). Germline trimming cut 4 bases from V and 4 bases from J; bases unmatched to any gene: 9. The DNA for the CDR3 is TGTGCCAGCAGCTCATCCGGTGACAGGGTCTATGGCTACACCTTC. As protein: CASSSSGDRVYGYTF.

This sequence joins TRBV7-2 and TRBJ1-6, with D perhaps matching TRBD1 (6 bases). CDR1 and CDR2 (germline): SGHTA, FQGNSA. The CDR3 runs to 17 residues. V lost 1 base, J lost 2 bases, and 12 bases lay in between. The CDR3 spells CASSLDWTDTYNSPLHF. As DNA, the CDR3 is TGTGCCAGCAGCTTAGACTGGACAGACACCTATAATTCACCCCTCCACTTT.

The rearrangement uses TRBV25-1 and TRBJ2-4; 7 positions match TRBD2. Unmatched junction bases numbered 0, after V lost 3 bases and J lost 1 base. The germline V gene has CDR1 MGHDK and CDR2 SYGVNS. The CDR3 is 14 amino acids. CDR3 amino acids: CASSEGGAKNIQYF. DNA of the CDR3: TGTGCCAGCAGTGAGGGGGGGGCCAAAAACATTCAGTACTTC.

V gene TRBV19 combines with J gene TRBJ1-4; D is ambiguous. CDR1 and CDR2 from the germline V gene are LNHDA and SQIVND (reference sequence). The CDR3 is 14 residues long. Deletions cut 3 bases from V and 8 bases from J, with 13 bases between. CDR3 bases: TGTGCCAGTAGTATGGGTGGAGTCCTCGAAAAACTGTTTTTT. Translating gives CASSMGGVLEKLFF.

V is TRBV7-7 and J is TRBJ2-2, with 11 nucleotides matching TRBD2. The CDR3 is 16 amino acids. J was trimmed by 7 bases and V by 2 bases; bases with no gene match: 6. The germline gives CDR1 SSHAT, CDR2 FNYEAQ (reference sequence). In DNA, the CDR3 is TGTGCCAGCAGCTTAAATAGCGGGGGGGCCGTCGGGGAGCTGTTTTTT. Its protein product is CASSLNSGGAVGELFF.

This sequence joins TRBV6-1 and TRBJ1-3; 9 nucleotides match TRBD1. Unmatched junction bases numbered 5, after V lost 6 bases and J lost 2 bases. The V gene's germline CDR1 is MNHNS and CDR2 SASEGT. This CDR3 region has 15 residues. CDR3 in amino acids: CASRMDRGTGNTIYF. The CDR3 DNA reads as TGTGCCAGCAGAATGGACAGGGGTACTGGAAACACCATATATTTT.

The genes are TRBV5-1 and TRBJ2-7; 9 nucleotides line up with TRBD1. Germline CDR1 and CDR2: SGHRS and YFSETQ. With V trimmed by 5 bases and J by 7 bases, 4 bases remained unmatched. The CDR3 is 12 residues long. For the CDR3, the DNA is TGCGCCAGCAGTGCGGACAGGGGTGAGCAGTACTTC. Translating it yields CASSADRGEQYF.

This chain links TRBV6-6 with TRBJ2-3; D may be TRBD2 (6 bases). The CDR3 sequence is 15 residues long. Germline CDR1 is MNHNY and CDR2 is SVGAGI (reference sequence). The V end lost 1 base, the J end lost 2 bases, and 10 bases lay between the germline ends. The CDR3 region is CASSYLAVPTDTQYF. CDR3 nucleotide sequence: TGTGCCAGCAGTTACTTAGCGGTACCCACAGATACGCAGTATTTT.

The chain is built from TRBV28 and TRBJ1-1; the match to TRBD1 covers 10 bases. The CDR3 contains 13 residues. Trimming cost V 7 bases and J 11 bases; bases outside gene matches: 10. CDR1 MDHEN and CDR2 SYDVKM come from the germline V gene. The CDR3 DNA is TGTGCCAGCATCCGAGCGGGGACAGGGGCCGCTTTCTTT. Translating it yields CASIRAGTGAAFF. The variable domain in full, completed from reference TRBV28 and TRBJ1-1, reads DVKVTQSSRYLVKRTGEKVFLECVQDMDHENMFWYRQDPGLGLRLIYFSYDVKMKEKGDIPEGYSVSREKKERFSLILESASTNQTSMYLCASIRAGTGAAFFGQGTRLTVV.

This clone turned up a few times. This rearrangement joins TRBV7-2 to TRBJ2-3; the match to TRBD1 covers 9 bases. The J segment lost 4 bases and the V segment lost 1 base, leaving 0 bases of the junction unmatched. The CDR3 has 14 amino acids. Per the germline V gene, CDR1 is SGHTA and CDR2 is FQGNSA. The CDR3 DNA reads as TGTGCCAGCAGCTTAGGACAGGGGGCAGATACGCAGTATTTT. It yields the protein CASSLGQGADTQYF.

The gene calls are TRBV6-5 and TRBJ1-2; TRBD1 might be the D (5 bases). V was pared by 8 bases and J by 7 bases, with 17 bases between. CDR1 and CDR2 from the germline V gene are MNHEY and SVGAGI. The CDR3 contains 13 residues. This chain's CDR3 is CASLALQGGGYTF. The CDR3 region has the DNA TGTGCCAGCCTGGCTTTGCAGGGCGGTGGCTACACCTTC.

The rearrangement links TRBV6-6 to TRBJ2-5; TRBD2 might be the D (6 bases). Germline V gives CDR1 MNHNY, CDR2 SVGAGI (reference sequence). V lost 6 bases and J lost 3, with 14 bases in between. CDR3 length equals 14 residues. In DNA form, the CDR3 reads TGTGCCAGCAGCCCGGGAGATGTAAAAGAGACCCAGTACTTC. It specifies CASSPGDVKETQYF.

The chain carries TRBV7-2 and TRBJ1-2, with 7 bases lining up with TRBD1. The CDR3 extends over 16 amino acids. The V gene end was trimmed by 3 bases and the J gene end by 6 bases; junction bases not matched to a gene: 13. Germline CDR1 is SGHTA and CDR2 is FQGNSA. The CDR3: CASSFLVDRDQNGYTF. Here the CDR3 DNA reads TGTGCCAGCAGCTTTTTGGTCGACAGGGACCAAAATGGCTACACCTTC.

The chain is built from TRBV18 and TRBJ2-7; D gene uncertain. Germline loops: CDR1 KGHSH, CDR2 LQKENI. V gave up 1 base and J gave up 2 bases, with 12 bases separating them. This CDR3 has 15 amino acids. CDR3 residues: CASSPRASHTYEQYF. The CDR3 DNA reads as TGTGCCAGCTCACCACGGGCCTCTCACACCTACGAGCAGTACTTC.

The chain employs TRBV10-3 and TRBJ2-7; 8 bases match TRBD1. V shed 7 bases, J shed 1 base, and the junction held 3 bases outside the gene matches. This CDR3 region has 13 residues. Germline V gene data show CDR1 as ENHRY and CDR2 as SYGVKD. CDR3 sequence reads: CAIMDRESYEQYF. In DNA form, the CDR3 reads TGTGCCATCATGGACAGGGAGTCCTACGAGCAGTACTTC.

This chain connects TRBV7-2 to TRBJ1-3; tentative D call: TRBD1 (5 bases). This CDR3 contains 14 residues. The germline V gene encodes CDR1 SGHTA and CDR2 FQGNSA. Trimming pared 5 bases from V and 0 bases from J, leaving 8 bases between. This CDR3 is CASSPGNSGNTIYF. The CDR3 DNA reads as TGTGCCAGCAGCCCAGGGAACTCTGGAAACACCATATATTTT.

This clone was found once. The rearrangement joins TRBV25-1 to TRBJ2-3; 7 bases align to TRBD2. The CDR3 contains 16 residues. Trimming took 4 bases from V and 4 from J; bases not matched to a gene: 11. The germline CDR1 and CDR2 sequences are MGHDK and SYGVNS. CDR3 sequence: CASSGHKKRGADTQYF. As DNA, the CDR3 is TGTGCCAGCAGTGGGCATAAAAAGCGGGGTGCAGATACGCAGTATTTT.

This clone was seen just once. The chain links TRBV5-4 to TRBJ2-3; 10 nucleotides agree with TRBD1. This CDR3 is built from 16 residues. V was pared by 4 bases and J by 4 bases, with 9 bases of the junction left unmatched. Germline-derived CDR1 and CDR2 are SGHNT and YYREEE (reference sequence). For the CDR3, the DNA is TGTGCCAGCAGCCGGGGATCCGGGACAGGGGCAGATACGCAGTATTTT. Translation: CASSRGSGTGADTQYF.

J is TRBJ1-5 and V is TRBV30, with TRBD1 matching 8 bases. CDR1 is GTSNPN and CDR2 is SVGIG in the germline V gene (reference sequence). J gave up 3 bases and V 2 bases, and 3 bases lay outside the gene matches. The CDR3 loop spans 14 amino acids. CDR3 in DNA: TGTGCCTGGAGTTTACAGGGGGACAATCAGCCCCAGCATTTT. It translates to CAWSLQGDNQPQHF.

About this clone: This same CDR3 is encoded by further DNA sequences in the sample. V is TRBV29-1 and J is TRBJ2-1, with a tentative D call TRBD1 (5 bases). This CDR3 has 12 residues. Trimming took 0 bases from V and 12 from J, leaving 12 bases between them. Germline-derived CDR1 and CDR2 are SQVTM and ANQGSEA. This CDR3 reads CSVEESRVPQFF. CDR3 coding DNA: TGCAGCGTTGAAGAAAGCAGGGTTCCGCAGTTCTTC.

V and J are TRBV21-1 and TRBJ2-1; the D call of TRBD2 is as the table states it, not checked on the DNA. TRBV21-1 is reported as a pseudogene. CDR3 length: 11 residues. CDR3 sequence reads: CASSTSNEQFF. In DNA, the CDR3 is TGTGCCAGCAGCACTAGTAATGAGCAGTTCTTC.

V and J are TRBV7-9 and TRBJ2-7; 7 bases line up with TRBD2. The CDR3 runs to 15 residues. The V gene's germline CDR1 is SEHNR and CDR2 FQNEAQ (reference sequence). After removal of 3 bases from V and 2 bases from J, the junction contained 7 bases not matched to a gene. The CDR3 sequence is CASSLYSGETYEQYF. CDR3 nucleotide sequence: TGTGCCAGCAGCTTGTACAGCGGGGAAACCTACGAGCAGTACTTC. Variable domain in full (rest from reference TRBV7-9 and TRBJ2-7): DTGVSQNPRHKITKRGQNVTFRCDPISEHNRLYWYRQTLGQGPEFLTYFQNEAQLEKSRLLSDRFSAERPKGSFSTLEIQRTEQGDSAMYLCASSLYSGETYEQYFGPGTRLTVT.

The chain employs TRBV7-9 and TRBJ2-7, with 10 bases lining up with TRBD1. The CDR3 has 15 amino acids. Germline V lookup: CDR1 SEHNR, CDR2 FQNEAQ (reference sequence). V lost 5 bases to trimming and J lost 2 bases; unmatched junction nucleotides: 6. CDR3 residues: CASSPGQGVPYEQYF. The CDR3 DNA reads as TGTGCCAGCAGCCCCGGACAGGGGGTTCCCTACGAGCAGTACTTC. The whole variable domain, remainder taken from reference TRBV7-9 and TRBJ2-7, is DTGVSQNPRHKITKRGQNVTFRCDPISEHNRLYWYRQTLGQGPEFLTYFQNEAQLEKSRLLSDRFSAERPKGSFSTLEIQRTEQGDSAMYLCASSPGQGVPYEQYFGPGTRLTVT.